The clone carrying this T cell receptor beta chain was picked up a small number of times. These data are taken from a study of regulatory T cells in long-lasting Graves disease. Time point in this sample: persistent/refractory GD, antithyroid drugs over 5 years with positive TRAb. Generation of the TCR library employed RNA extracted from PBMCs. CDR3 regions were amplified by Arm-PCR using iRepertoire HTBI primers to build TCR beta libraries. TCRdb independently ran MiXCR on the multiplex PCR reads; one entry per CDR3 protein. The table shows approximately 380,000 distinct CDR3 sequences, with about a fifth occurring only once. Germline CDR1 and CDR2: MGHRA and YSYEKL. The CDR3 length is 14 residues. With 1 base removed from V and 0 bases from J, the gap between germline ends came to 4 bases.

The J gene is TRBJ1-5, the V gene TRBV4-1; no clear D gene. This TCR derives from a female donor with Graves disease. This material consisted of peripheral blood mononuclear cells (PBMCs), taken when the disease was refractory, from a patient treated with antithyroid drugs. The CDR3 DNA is TGCGCCAGCAGCCAAGTCGGTAGCAATCAGCCCCAGCATTTT. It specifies CASSQVGSNQPQHF.